This T cell receptor (beta chain) appears in the sequencing data of a study of response to subunit inactivated influenza vaccine. The CDR3 has 15 amino acids. The V gene end was trimmed by 5 bases and the J gene end by 1 base; junction bases not matched to a gene: 7. The germline gives CDR1 SEHNR, CDR2 FQNEAQ (reference sequence). This clonotype has only a few counts. Its cognate antigen is unknown. Study conclusions and caveats: Authors proposed each seasonal influenza vaccination draws in few new T cells.

TCRdb reanalysed the RT-PCR reads using MiXCR and keeps one entry per CDR3 protein. The sample yields hundreds of thousands of distinct CDR3 sequences, 14% seen once. The sequencing here drew on PBMCs from blood, taken 14 to 15 days before vaccination. V gene TRBV7-9 combines with J gene TRBJ2-7, with 8 bases fitting TRBD2. This sequence was found in a man aged 50-59 years who received an inactivated influenza vaccine. The CDR3 coding sequence is TGTGCCAGCAGCATCTTCGGGACTAGATCCTACGAGCAGTACTTC. It encodes CASSIFGTRSYEQYF.